This T cell receptor beta chain was recorded in a study of type 1 and type 2 diabetes patients. Looking at the study overall: Magnetic bead positive selection isolated CD4+ or CD8+ T cells from PBMCs.

In germline, CDR1 is SGHDT, CDR2 YYEEEE. Trimming took off 3 bases at V and 8 bases at J, with 14 bases between the two ends. This CDR3 has 13 amino acids. This clonotype has only a few counts. Its target is not known. The PCR template was genomic DNA. The TCR beta CDR3 region was amplified using 30 forward and 13 reverse primers. TCRdb called the multiplex PCR reads again in MiXCR, with one record for every CDR3 protein. In the table there are fewer than 300,000 distinct CDR3 sequences, around 47% of which are singletons. All diabetic donors were classified as either type 1 or type 2 diabetes. General study points: A median of one highly-expanded CD4+ clone, covering roughly 4% of reads, occurred in type 2 diabetes.

The sequence derives from a young man with type 2 diabetes. The genes are TRBV5-6 and TRBJ1-2; D remains ambiguous. Sequencing was done on a sample of peripheral blood mononuclear cells (PBMCs). CDR3 region: CASSWASRGGYTF. CDR3 coding DNA: TGTGCCAGCAGCTGGGCGTCACGAGGGGGCTACACCTTC.